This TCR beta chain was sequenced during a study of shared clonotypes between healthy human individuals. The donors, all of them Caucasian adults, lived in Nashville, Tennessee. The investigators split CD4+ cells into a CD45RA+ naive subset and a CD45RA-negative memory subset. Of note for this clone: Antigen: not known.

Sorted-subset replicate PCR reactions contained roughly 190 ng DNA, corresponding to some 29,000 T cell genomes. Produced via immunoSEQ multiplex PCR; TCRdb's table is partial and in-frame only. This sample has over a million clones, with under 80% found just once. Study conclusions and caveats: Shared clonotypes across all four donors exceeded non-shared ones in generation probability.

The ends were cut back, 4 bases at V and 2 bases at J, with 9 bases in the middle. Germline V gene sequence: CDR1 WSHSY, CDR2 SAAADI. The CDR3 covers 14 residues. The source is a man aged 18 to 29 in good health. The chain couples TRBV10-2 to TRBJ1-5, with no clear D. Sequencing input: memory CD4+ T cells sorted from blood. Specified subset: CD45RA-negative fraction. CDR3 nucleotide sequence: TGCGCCAGCAGTGCCTCGGCGGGCAATCAGCCCCAGCATTTT. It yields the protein CASSASAGNQPQHF.